The entry that follows covers one T cell receptor (beta chain) sequence. Only a few counts were recorded for this clonotype. Its antigen is currently not known. No much larger clonotype is one base removed from it; base qualities were not supplied. The donors were under 40 Caucasian individuals from Russia, aged roughly 6 to 100 years, who were systemically healthy. Each donor gave ten milliliters of peripheral blood, collected into EDTA-treated Vacutainer tubes. Ficoll-Paque density-gradient centrifugation was used to isolate PBMCs, with at least 6 million obtained per sample. Total RNA was extracted from PBMCs with Trizol reagent, with at least 6 micrograms obtained per sample. The percentages of naive CD45RAhigh/CD27high T cells were determined by flow cytometry on a PBMC aliquot from every donor. The germline V gene supplies CDR1 SGHDN and CDR2 FVKESK. The CDR3 covers 16 residues, taking in both the cysteine and the phenylalanine. Only the CDR3 DNA stays, 48 bases, in frame from base 1. Germline trimming: 2 bases from V, 5 bases from J; junction bases outside gene matches: 11.

Library construction relied on 5' RACE. Sequencing relied on an Illumina HiSeq 2500. A second PCR of about 6 to 11 cycles was run with a J-beta primer mix and a sample-barcoded 5' primer. Each TCR beta cDNA molecule received a unique molecular identifier from a template-switch 5' adaptor carrying 12 random nucleotides. At least 2.5 million CDR3-containing paired-end reads were obtained from each sample. All of the RNA was converted into first-strand cDNA using the Mint cDNA synthesis kit, with a TRBC-specific oligonucleotide serving as the primer. All cDNA was treated with uracil-DNA glycosylase and then went through a first 18-cycle PCR with the universal primers M1SS and BC2_uni_R. Per the original workflow: Normalization of each sample was performed by random selection of 1 million high-quality reads, each carrying a distinct molecular identifier. Instead of being binned into consensus sequences, reads with shared molecular identifiers were discarded. MiTCR, with a Q25 quality threshold and the strictest error-elimination algorithm, was used for CDR3 identification, clonotype clustering and error correction. A nonparametric unseen species model with Euler transformation was used to estimate lower-bound total TCR beta diversity. TCRdb applied fastp at Q25 and MiXCR to the public reads, then kept only in-frame beta chains. Rows are combined by CDR3 protein, so each entry shows the most common genes and DNA. The authors' filters were not applied to this entry. The sample table records nearly 800,000 distinct CDR3 sequences; roughly 25% of these occur just once. The ten largest make up approximately 4% of the sample.

The data are from a study of blood T cells in healthy people across ages (dated by TCRdb to between 2014 and 2016). As for the study more broadly: Template switching captured roughly one uniquely barcoded TCR beta cDNA molecule per two T cells in model experiments. For two donors (one aged 18 to 29 and one aged 80 or older), the study analyzed two additional independent replicas of 1 million unique cDNA reads from the same blood draw. The donors were divided into four age groups: young (average about 16 years), middle-aged (over 35), aged (approximately 62) and long-lived (about 80). The study measured age-related changes in TCR beta repertoire diversity using deep sequencing normalized with unique cDNA molecular identifiers. Broad study findings and their caveats: Observed TCR beta diversity correlated strongly with the percentage of naive T cells measured by flow cytometry. Because the CMV infection status of the donors was unknown, age-related changes in expanded clonotypes may potentially have been confounded. Observed TCR beta diversity per million T cells fell roughly linearly with age, and a significant reduction was already apparent by age roughly 40. Compared with the aged group, the long-lived group had more naive CD4+ T cells, fewer expanded clones and increased TCR diversity, suggesting age selection. Estimates of total diversity based on one million sequenced T cells were regarded as lower bounds and as underestimates. Since profiling was done on bulk unsorted PBMCs, naive and antigen-experienced compartments could not be conclusively compared.

The same specimen was also included in a second study, on T cells of mothers and their children. In that second paper, the authors write: Donors were nine systemically healthy Caucasian individuals: three mothers and their six children. cDNA synthesis used all of the extracted RNA, with 1.5 ug of RNA in each 15 ul reaction. In the second PCR, sample barcodes and 2-4 random nucleotides were introduced via the M1S primer. Over 9.5 million TCR beta CDR3 reads were obtained for each mother, and some 3.1 million reads were obtained for each child. In both related and unrelated pairs, thymic selection shapes the output of TCR recombination in a similar way, with inherited differences having only a minor effect. Normalized repertoire overlap was always slightly but never significantly higher in related than unrelated mother-child pairs. With a sensitivity of 90 to 100 clones per million clonotypes, no persistent microchimeric T cell clones were detected. The study used deep NGS to compare TCR beta repertoires of mothers and children, seeking features distinguishing related mother-child pairs from unrelated individuals. Mothers averaged about 37 +/- 4 years of age and children averaged roughly 12 +/- 4 years. Libraries were sequenced on Illumina HiSeq 2000 with 100+100 nt paired-end reads after adapter ligation with NEBNext reagents. To avoid cross-contamination, the mother libraries and the child libraries were prepared a month apart and sequenced in separate runs. For each donor, somewhere between roughly 500,000 and 2,100,000 distinct TCR beta clonotypes were identified. Naive TCR beta clonotypes were estimated from low-frequency clonotypes matched to each donor's FACS-determined naive share, without sorting.

The specimen was blood. The chain employs TRBV14 and TRBJ2-5, with TRBD2 identical over 7 junction bases. The clonotype originates from a boy aged 5-17 years in good health. The nucleotide sequence reads as follows: TGTGCCAGCAGCCAATTACTGGCGGGAGCGGGTGAGACCCAGTACTTC. Translated, this gives CASSQLLAGAGETQYF.